Here is one TCR beta chain with its context. The antigen is undetermined. The CDR3 spans 15 residues. Between the trimmed V and J ends, which lost 1 base and 1 base, there was a span of 11 bases. From germline, CDR1 is LNHNV and CDR2 YYDKDF (reference sequence). MiXCR, applied by TCRdb to the reads, yields one record per CDR3 protein. The sample has about 900,000 distinct CDR3 sequences, roughly 31% seen once. The data stem from a study of T cell repertoires in cytomegalovirus infection. In the study overall: The study used recently identified HLA-C-restricted and well-studied HLA-B-restricted CMV epitopes. Through public TCR beta signatures, both CMV infection and matching HLA type were indicated.

Overall study results and limits: HLA-C-restricted TCR beta clonotypes specific for CMV led the ex vivo response. Of the TCR beta families, the public ones yielded a cumulative frequency that identified carriers of CMV plus the relevant HLA.

Sample: cultured CD8+ T cells from PBMCs, taken from culture after CMV antigen stimulation. The chain has TRBV15 and TRBJ2-7; D is unclear. The clonotype comes from a human donor in good health (CMV status not recorded). Some clones in this sample may be carry-over from other donors' samples. CDR3 DNA: TGTGCCACCAGCAGAGTATCGGAAGGATCCTACGAGCAGTACTTC. Its translation: CATSRVSEGSYEQYF.